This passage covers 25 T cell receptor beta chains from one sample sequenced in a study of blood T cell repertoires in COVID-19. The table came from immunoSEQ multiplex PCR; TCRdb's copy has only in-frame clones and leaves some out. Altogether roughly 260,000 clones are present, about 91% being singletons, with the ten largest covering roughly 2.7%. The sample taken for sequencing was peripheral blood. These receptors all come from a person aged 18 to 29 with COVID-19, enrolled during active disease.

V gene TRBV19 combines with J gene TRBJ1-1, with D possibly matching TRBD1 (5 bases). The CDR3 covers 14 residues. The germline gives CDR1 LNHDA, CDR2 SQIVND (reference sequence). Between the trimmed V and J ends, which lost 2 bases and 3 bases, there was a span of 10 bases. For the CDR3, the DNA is TGTGCCAGTAGTATACCGGGGGACCACACTGAAGCTTTCTTT. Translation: CASSIPGDHTEAFF.

The CDR3: CASSESGDRGRGNQPQHF. The CDR3 DNA reads TGTGCCAGCAGTGAATCCGGCGACAGGGGGCGAGGCAATCAGCCCCAGCATTTT. The V call is TRBV25-1, the J call TRBJ1-5; 10 bases line up with TRBD1. CDR1 and CDR2 (germline): MGHDK, SYGVNS. This CDR3 comprises 18 residues. V gave up 1 base and J gave up 2 bases; unmatched junction bases: 8.

For the CDR3, the DNA is TGCGCCAGCAGCCCTTCCGGGGGTTACGGCTACACCTTC. It specifies CASSPSGGYGYTF. V and J are TRBV4-3 and TRBJ1-2, with D possibly being TRBD1 (5 bases). The length of the CDR3 is 13 residues. V was clipped by 4 bases and J by 8 bases, with 14 bases between them. Germline V gene lookup returns CDR1 LGHNA and CDR2 YSLEER.

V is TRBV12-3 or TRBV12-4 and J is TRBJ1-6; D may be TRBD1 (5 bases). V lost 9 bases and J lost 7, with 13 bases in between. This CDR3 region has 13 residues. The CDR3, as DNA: TGTGCCAGTCAGGCCAGGGCCAATTCACCCCTCCACTTT. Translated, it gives CASQARANSPLHF.

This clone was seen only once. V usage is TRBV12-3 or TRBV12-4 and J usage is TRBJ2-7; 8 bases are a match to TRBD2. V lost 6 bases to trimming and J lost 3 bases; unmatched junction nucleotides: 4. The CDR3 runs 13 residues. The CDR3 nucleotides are TGTGCCAGCAGCAACAGCGGGGGCTACGAGCAGTACTTC. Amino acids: CASSNSGGYEQYF.

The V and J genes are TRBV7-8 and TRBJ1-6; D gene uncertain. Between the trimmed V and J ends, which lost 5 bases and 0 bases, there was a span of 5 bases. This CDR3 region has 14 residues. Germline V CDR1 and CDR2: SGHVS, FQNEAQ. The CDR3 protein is CASSPRSYNSPLHF. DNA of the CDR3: TGTGCCAGCAGCCCCCGCTCCTATAATTCACCCCTCCACTTT.

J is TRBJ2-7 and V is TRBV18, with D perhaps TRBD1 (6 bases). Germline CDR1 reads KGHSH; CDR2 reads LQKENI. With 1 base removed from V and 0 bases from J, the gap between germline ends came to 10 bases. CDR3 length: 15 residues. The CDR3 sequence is CASSPRGLNSYEQYF. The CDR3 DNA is TGTGCCAGCTCACCACGGGGGCTAAACTCCTACGAGCAGTACTTC.

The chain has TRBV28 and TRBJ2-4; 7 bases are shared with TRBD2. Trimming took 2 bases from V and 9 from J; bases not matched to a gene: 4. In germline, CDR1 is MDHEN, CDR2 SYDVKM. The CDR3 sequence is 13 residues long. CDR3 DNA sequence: TGTGCCAGCAGTTTAGGGGGGGTCTCCATTCAGTACTTC. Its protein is CASSLGGVSIQYF.

In nucleotides, the CDR3 is TGCGCCAGCAGCCAAGATAGTTTAGGGGTTCGGGAAAAACTGTTTTTT. Translating it yields CASSQDSLGVREKLFF. The chain links TRBV4-3 to TRBJ1-4; D possibly corresponds to TRBD1 (5 bases). Trimming pared 0 bases from V and 8 bases from J, leaving 16 bases between. Germline V gene lookup returns CDR1 LGHNA and CDR2 YSLEER. The CDR3 loop spans 16 amino acids.

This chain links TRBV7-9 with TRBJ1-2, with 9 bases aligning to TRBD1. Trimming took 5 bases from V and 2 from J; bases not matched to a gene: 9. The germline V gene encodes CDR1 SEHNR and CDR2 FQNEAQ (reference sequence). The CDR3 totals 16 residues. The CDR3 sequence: CASSPLRTGENYGYTF. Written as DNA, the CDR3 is TGTGCCAGCAGCCCTCTCAGGACAGGGGAAAACTATGGCTACACCTTC.

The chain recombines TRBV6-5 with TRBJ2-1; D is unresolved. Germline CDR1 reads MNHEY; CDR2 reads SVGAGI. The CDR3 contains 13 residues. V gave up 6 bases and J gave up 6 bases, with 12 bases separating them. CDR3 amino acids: CASRTGSFNEQFF. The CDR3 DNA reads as TGTGCCAGCAGGACCGGTAGCTTCAATGAGCAGTTCTTC.

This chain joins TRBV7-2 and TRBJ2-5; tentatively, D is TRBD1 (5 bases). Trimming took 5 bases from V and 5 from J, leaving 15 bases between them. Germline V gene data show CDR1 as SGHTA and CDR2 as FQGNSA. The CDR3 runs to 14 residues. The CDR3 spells CASSAQGPRETQYF. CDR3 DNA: TGTGCCAGCAGCGCCCAGGGCCCACGCGAGACCCAGTACTTC. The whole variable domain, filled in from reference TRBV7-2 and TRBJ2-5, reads GAGVSQSPSNKVTEKGKDVELRCDPISGHTALYWYRQSLGQGLEFLIYFQGNSAPDKSGLPSDRFSAERTGGSVSTLTIQRTQQEDSAVYLCASSAQGPRETQYFGPGTRLLVL.

This chain's CDR3 is CASRPPGTEGALHF. CDR3 DNA sequence: TGTGCCAGCAGGCCACCCGGGACAGAAGGGGCCCTCCACTTT. The chain combines TRBV2 with TRBJ1-6; 7 nucleotides line up with TRBD1. CDR1 SNHLY and CDR2 FYNNEI come from the germline V gene. The CDR3 is 14 amino acids. V lost 6 bases and J lost 14; bases outside the gene matches: 13.

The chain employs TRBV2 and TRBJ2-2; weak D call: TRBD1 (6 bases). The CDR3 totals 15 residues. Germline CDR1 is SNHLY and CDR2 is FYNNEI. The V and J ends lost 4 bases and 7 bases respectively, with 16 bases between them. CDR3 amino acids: CASSVVRDTGGELFF. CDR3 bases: TGTGCCAGCAGTGTAGTAAGGGACACGGGCGGGGAGCTGTTTTTT.

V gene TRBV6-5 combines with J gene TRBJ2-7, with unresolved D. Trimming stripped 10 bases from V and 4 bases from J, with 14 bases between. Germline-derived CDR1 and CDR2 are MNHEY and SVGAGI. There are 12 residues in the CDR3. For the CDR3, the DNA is TGTGCCACCCGTTCAGGTAGTTACGAGCAGTACTTC. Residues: CATRSGSYEQYF.

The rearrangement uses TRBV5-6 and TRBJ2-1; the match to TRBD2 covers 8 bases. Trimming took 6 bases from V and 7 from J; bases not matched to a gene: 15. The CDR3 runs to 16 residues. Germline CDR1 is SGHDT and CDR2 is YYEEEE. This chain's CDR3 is CASTSATGRAWNEQFF. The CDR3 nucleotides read TGTGCCAGCACCTCCGCTACCGGGAGGGCCTGGAATGAGCAGTTCTTC.

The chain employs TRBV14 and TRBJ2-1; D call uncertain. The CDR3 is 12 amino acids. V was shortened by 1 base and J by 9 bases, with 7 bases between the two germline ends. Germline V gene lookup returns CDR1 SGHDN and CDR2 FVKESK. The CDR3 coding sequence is TGTGCCAGCAGCCAAGGTGTAGCTGAGCAGTTCTTC. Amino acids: CASSQGVAEQFF.

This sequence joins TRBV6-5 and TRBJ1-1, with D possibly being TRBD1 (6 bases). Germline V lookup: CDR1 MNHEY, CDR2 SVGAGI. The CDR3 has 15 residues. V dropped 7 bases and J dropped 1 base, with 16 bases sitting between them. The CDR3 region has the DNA TGTGCCAGCACCGAAGGGGGACGGAAGAACACTGAAGCTTTCTTT. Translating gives CASTEGGRKNTEAFF.

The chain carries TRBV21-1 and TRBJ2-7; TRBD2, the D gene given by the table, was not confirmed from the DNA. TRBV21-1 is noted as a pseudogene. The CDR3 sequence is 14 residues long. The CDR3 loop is CASSSLRSEYEQYF. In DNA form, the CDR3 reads TGTGCCAGCAGCTCGCTGAGGTCTGAGTACGAGCAGTACTTC.

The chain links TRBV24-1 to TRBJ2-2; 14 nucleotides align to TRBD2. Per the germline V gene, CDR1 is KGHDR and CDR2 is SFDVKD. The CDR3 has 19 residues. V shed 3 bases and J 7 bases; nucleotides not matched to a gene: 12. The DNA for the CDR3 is TGTGCCACCAGTGATCCCCCCGGGACTAGCGGGAGCCTGGTCGGGGAGCTGTTTTTT. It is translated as CATSDPPGTSGSLVGELFF.

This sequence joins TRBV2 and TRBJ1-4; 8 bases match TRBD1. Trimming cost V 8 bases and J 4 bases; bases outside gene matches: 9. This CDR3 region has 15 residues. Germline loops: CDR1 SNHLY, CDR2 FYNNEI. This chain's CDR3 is CASYRTGILNEKLFF. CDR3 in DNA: TGTGCCAGCTACCGGACAGGGATTCTTAATGAAAAACTGTTTTTT.

The CDR3 bases are TGCAGCGTCCCCCCCCACGACGGGACAGGGGTGACCTACGAGCAGTACTTC. Translation: CSVPPHDGTGVTYEQYF. J is TRBJ2-7 and V is TRBV29-1; 10 positions match TRBD1. The CDR3 runs to 17 residues. Trimming removed 6 bases from V and 2 bases from J; junction bases left unmatched: 16. Germline V gene data show CDR1 as SQVTM and CDR2 as ANQGSEA.

In DNA, the CDR3 is TGTGCCAGTACCTCCGGGATGATTTATCAGCCCCAGCATTTT. Its protein product is CASTSGMIYQPQHF. J is TRBJ1-5 and V is TRBV19; no reliable D call. Between the trimmed V and J ends, which lost 7 bases and 5 bases, there was a span of 15 bases. CDR3 length: 14 amino acids. The V gene's germline CDR1 is LNHDA and CDR2 SQIVND (reference sequence). Full variable domain (missing parts from reference TRBV19 and TRBJ1-5): DGGITQSPKYLFRKEGQNVTLSCEQNLNHDAMYWYRQDPGQGLRLIYYSQIVNDFQKGDIAEGYSVSREKKESFPLTVTSAQKNPTAFYLCASTSGMIYQPQHFGDGTRLSIL.

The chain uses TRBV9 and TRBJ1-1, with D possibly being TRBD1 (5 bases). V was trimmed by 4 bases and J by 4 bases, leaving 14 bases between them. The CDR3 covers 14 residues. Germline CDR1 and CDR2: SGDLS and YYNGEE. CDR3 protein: CASSPGGVSTEAFF. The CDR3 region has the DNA TGTGCCAGCAGCCCCGGGGGGGTCAGCACTGAAGCTTTCTTT.

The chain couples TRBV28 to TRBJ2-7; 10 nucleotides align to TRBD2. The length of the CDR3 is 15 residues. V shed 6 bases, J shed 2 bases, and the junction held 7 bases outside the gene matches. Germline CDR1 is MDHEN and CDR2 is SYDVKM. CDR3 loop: CASRLGLAATYEQYF. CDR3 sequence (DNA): TGTGCCAGCAGGCTTGGACTAGCGGCCACCTACGAGCAGTACTTC.